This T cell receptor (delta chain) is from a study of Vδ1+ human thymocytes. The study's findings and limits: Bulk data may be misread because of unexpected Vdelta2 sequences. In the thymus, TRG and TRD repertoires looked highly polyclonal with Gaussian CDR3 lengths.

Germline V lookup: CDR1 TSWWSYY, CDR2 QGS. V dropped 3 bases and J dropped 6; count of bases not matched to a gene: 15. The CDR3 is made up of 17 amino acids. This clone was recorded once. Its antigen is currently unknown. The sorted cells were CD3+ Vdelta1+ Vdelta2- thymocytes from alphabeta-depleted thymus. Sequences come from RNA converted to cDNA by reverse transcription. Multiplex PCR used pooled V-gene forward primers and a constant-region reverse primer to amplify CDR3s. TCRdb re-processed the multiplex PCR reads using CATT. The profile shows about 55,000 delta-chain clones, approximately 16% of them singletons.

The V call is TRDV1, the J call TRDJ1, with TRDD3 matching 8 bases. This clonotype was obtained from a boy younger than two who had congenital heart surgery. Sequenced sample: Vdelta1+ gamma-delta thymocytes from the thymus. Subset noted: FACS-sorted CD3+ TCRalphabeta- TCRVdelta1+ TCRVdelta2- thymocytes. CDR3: CALGDTLRAGGENKLIF. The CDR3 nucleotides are TGTGCTCTTGGGGACACGCTACGAGCTGGGGGAGAAAATAAACTCATCTTT.